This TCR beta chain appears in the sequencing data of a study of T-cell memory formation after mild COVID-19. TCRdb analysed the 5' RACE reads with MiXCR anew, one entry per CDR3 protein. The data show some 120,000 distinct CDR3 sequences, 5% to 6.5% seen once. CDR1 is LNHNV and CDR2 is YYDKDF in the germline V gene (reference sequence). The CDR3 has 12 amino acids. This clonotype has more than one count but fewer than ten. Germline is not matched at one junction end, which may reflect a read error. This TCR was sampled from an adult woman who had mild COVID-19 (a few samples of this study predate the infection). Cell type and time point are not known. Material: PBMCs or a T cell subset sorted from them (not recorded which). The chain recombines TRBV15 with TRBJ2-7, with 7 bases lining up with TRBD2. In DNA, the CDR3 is TGTGCCACCAGCAGAGAAAGCGGGACCCCCCATTTC. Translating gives CATSRESGTPHF.